What follows are 6 T cell receptor beta chains derived from one specimen sequenced in a study of blood T cell repertoires in COVID-19. The assay was immunoSEQ multiplex PCR, and TCRdb's table has in-frame clones only and misses some. The table includes roughly 230,000 clones, roughly 89% detected once. The sample was PBMCs or T cells enriched from blood (not recorded which). The source is a woman younger than 45 with acute COVID-19.

The chain uses TRBV10-1 and TRBJ2-7; possible D gene TRBD1, 6 bases. V was shortened by 0 bases and J by 6 bases, with 18 bases between the two germline ends. Germline values: CDR1 WNHNN, CDR2 SYGVQD (reference sequence). The length of the CDR3 is 16 residues. Here the CDR3 DNA reads TGCGCCAGCAGTGAGTCGAGGGCAGGGACGGACAGCGAGCAGTACTTC. Encoded protein: CASSESRAGTDSEQYF.

The chain recombines TRBV27 with TRBJ2-2; D may be TRBD2 (5 bases). Trimming pared 5 bases from V and 0 bases from J, leaving 19 bases between. CDR3 length equals 18 residues. The germline CDR1 and CDR2 sequences are MNHEY and SMNVEV (reference sequence). The CDR3 bases are TGTGCCAGCAGTACCCCCCTGAGGTCGGGGTCGAACACCGGGGAGCTGTTTTTT. Protein sequence: CASSTPLRSGSNTGELFF.

This chain uses TRBV6-5 with TRBJ2-3; 10 bases line up with TRBD2. V was clipped by 5 bases and J by 6 bases; unmatched bases: 8. Germline V CDR1 and CDR2: MNHEY, SVGAGI. The length of the CDR3 is 15 residues. CDR3 nucleotide sequence: TGTGCCAGCAGTCCCCCCAGCGGGGGGGCGGATACGCAGTATTTT. Translated, it gives CASSPPSGGADTQYF.

V and J are TRBV28 and TRBJ1-6; 12 positions match TRBD1. CDR3 length: 14 amino acids. Germline-derived CDR1 and CDR2 are MDHEN and SYDVKM. Trimming removed 7 bases from V and 9 bases from J; junction bases left unmatched: 4. The CDR3: CASNGDRGLSPLHF. CDR3 nucleotide sequence: TGTGCCAGCAACGGGGACAGGGGGCTTTCACCCCTCCACTTT.

The chain links TRBV29-1 to TRBJ1-2, with 8 bases matching TRBD1. Germline CDR1 and CDR2: SQVTM and ANQGSEA. With V trimmed by 0 bases and J by 0 bases, 12 bases remained unmatched. This CDR3 comprises 18 residues. The CDR3 here is CSVEDLIRQGATNYGYTF. The CDR3 coding sequence is TGCAGCGTTGAAGATCTTATAAGGCAGGGGGCAACTAACTATGGCTACACCTTC.

This clone is a singleton in its sample. J is TRBJ1-2 and V is TRBV2; D remains unclear. This CDR3 region has 14 residues. V was clipped by 8 bases and J by 7 bases, with 20 bases between them. Germline V gene lookup returns CDR1 SNHLY and CDR2 FYNNEI. The CDR3 sequence is CASGEDGMISGYTF. For the CDR3, the DNA is TGTGCCAGCGGAGAGGACGGGATGATAAGTGGCTACACCTTC. Supplemented by reference TRBV2 and TRBJ1-2, the full variable domain reads EPEVTQTPSHQVTQMGQEVILRCVPISNHLYFYWYRQILGQKVEFLVSFYNNEISEKSEIFDDQFSVERPDGSNFTLKIRSTKLEDSAMYFCASGEDGMISGYTFGSGTRLTVV.